This entry describes one TCR beta chain. What it binds is unknown. The data originate from a study of T-cell memory formation after mild COVID-19. Across the study: Among the donors, TCR clusters were largely specific to each donor.

TCRdb redid the calling of the 5' RACE reads with MiXCR, one entry per CDR3 protein. The profile shows some 88,000 distinct CDR3 sequences, about 23% of them singletons. The CDR3 sequence is 15 residues long. Per germline, CDR1 LNHNV and CDR2 YYDKDF (reference sequence). J gave up 10 bases and V 0 bases, and 2 bases lay outside the gene matches. Study-level findings and limits: Researchers could not confirm that second-wave clones peaking on day 37 targeted SARS-CoV-2. Shrinking CD4+ clones were chiefly CM and EM; CD8+ ones were chiefly EMRA.

The genes are TRBV15 and TRBJ2-1, with 14 bases aligning to TRBD2. Source material: PBMCs or a T cell subset sorted from them (not recorded which). The TCR originated in a man aged 18-30 years who had mild COVID-19 (a few samples of this study predate the infection). Cell type and time point are not known. This chain's CDR3 is CATSREGTSGREQFF. CDR3 DNA sequence: TGTGCCACCAGCAGAGAGGGGACTAGCGGGAGAGAGCAGTTCTTC. Full variable domain (outside the CDR3, taken from reference TRBV15 and TRBJ2-1): DAMVIQNPRYQVTQFGKPVTLSCSQTLNHNVMYWYQQKSSQAPKLLFHYYDKDFNNEADTPDNFQSRRPNTSFCFLDIRSPGLGDTAMYLCATSREGTSGREQFFGPGTRLTVL.